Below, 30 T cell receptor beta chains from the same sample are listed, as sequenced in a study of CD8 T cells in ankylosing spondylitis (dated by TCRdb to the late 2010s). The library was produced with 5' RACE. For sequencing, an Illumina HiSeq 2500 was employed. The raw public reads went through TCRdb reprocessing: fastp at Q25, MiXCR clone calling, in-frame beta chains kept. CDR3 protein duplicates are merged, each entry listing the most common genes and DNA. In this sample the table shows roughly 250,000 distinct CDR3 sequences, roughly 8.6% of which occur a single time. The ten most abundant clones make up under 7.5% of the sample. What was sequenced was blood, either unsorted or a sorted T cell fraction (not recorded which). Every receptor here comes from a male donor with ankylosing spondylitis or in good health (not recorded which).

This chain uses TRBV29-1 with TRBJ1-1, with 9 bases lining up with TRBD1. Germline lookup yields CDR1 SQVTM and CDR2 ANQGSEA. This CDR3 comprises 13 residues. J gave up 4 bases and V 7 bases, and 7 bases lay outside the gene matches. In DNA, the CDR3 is TGCAGCGCGTGGGACAGGGACGGCACTGAAGCTTTCTTT. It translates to CSAWDRDGTEAFF.

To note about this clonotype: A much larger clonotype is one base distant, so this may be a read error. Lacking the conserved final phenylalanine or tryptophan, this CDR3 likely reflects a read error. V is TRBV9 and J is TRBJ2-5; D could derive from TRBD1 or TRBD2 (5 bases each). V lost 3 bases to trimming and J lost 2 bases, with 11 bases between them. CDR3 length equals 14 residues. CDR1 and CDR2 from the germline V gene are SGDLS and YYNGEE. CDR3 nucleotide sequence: TGTGCCAGCAGCGCCCGAGGGGAGCAAGAGACCCAGTACCTC. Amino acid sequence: CASSARGEQETQYL.

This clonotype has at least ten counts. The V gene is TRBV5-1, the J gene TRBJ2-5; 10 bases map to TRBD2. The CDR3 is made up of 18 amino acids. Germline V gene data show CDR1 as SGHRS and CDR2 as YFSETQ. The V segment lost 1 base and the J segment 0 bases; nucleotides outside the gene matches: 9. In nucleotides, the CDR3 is TGCGCCAGCAGCTTGAACCAGCGGGGGGGGGCGTACCAAGAGACCCAGTACTTC. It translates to CASSLNQRGGAYQETQYF. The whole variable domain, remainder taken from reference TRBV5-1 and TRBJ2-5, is KAGVTQTPRYLIKTRGQQVTLSCSPISGHRSVSWYQQTPGQGLQFLFEYFSETQRNKGNFPGRFSGRQFSNSRSEMNVSTLELGDSALYLCASSLNQRGGAYQETQYFGPGTRLLVL.

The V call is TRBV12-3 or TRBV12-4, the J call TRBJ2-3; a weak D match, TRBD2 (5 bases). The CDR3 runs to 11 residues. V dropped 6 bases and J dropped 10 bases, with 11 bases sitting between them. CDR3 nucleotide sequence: TGTGCCAGCAGCTCTAGCAGTGCGCAGTATTTT. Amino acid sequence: CASSSSSAQYF.

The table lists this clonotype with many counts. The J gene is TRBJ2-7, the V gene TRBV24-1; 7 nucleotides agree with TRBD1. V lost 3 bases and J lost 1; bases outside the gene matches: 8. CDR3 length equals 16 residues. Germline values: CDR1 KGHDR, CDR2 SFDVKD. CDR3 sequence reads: CATSDPNTGVSYEQYF. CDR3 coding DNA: TGTGCCACCAGTGATCCAAATACAGGGGTTTCCTACGAGCAGTACTTC.

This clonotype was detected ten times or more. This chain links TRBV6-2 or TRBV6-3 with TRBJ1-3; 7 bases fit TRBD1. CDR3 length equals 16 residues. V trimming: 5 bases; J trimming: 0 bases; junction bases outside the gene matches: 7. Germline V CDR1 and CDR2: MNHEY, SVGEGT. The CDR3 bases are TGTGCCAGCAGTCAGATGACAGGGAGCTCTGGAAACACCATATATTTT. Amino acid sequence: CASSQMTGSSGNTIYF.

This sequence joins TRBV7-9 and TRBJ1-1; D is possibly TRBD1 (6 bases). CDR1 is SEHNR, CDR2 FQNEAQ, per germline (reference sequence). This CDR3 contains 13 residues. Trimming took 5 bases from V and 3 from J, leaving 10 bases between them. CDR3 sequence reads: CASSPEGDTEAFF. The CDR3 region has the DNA TGTGCCAGCAGCCCAGAGGGGGACACTGAAGCTTTCTTT.

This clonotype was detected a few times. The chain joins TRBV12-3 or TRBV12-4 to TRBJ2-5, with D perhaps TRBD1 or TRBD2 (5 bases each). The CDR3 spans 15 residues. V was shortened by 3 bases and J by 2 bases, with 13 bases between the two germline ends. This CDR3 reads CASSFEGENQETQYF. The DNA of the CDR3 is TGTGCCAGCAGTTTTGAAGGGGAGAATCAAGAGACCCAGTACTTC.

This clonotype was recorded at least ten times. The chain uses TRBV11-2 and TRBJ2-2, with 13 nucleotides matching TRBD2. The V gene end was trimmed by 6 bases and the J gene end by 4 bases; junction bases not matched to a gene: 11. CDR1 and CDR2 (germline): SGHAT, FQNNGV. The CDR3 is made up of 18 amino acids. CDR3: CASRRTSGSVLATGELFF. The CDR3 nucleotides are TGTGCCAGCAGACGGACTAGCGGGAGTGTCCTGGCCACCGGGGAGCTGTTTTTT. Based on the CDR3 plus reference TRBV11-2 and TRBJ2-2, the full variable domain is EAGVAQSPRYKIIEKRQSVAFWCNPISGHATLYWYQQILGQGPKLLIQFQNNGVVDDSQLPKDRFSAERLKGVDSTLKIQPAKLEDSAVYLCASRRTSGSVLATGELFFGEGSRLTVL.

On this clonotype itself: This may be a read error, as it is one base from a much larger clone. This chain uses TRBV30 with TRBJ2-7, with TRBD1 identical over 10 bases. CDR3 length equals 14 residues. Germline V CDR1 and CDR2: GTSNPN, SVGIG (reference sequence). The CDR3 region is CDWSAGTGDNEQYF. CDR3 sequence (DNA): TGTGACTGGAGTGCCGGGACAGGGGACAACGAGCAGTACTTC.

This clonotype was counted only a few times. The chain's CDR3 is CASSSGGRIDNEQFF. DNA of the CDR3: TGTGCCAGCAGCTCAGGGGGCCGTATTGACAATGAGCAGTTCTTC. The rearrangement links TRBV7-6 to TRBJ2-1; the match to TRBD1 covers 8 bases. Trimming cost V 4 bases and J 5 bases; bases outside gene matches: 7. CDR1 is SGHVS and CDR2 is FNYEAQ in the germline V gene. The CDR3 is 15 amino acids.

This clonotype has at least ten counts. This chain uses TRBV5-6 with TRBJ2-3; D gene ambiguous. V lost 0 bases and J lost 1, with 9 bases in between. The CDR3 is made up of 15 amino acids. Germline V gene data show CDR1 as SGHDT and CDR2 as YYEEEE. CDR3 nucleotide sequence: TGTGCCAGCAGCTTGGACGTTGTCGGCACAGATACGCAGTATTTT. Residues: CASSLDVVGTDTQYF.

The chain's CDR3 is CASKDFFNTGELFF. The CDR3 DNA sequence: TGTGCCAGCAAGGACTTCTTCAACACCGGGGAGCTGTTTTTT. The chain combines TRBV6-2 or TRBV6-3 with TRBJ2-2, with TRBD2 as a possible D gene (5 bases). Germline V gives CDR1 MNHEY, CDR2 SVGEGT. Trimming left V 7 bases short and J 2 bases short, with 11 bases between. The CDR3 runs 14 residues.

This CDR3 is CATSRDYLSSYNEQFF. The DNA of the CDR3 is TGTGCCACCAGCAGAGACTACCTGAGCTCCTACAATGAGCAGTTCTTC. The chain couples TRBV15 to TRBJ2-1; no definite D call. The germline V and J ends were trimmed by 0 bases and 0 bases, with 9 bases remaining between them. This CDR3 region has 16 residues. Germline lookup yields CDR1 LNHNV and CDR2 YYDKDF (reference sequence).

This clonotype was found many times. CDR3 coding DNA: TGTGCCAGCAGCCCCCGGACTAGCGGGGGCGCAGATACGCAGTATTTT. Protein: CASSPRTSGGADTQYF. The J gene is TRBJ2-3, the V gene TRBV4-2; 13 positions agree with TRBD2. CDR1 and CDR2 (germline): LGHNA, YNFKEQ. The CDR3 has 16 residues. The trim removed 4 bases at V and 4 bases at J, leaving 5 bases unmatched.

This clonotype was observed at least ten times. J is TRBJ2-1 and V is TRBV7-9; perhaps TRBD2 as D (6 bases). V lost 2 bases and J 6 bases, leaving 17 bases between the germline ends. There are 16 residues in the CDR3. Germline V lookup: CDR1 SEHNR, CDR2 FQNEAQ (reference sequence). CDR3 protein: CASSLRTGVGSNEQFF. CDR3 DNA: TGTGCCAGCAGCTTACGTACGGGAGTGGGGAGCAATGAGCAGTTCTTC.

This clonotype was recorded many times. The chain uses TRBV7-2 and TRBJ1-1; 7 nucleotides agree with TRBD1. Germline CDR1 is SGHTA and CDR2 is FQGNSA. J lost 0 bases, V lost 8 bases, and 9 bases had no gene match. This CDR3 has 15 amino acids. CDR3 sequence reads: CASGGTAVMNTEAFF. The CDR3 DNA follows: TGTGCCAGCGGGGGGACAGCCGTCATGAACACTGAAGCTTTCTTT.

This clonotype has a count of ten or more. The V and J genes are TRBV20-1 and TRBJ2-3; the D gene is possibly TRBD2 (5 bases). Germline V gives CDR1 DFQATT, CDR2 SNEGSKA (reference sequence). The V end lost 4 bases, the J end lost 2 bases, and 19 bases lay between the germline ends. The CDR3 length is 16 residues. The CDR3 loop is CSATDGVRDFTDTQYF. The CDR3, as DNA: TGCAGTGCTACAGACGGGGTCCGAGATTTCACAGATACGCAGTATTTT.

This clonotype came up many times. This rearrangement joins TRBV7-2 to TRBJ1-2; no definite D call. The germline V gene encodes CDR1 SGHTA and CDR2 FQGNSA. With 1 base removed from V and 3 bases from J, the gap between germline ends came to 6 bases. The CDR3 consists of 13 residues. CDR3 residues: CASSLGAHYGYTF. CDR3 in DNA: TGTGCCAGCAGCTTAGGGGCCCACTATGGCTACACCTTC.

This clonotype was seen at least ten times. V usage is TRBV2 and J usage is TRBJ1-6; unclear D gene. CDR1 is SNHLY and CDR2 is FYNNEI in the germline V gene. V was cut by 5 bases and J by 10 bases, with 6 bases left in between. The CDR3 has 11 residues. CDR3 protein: CASSPRSPLHF. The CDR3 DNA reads TGTGCCAGCAGTCCGAGGTCACCCCTCCACTTT.

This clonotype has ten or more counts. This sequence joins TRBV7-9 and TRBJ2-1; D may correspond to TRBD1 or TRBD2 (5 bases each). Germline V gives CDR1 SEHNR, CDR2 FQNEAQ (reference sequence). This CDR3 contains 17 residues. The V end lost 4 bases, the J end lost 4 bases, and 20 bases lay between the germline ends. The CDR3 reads CASSSTGPRDDYNEQFF. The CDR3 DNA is TGTGCCAGCAGCTCAACCGGGCCCCGGGACGATTACAATGAGCAGTTCTTC.

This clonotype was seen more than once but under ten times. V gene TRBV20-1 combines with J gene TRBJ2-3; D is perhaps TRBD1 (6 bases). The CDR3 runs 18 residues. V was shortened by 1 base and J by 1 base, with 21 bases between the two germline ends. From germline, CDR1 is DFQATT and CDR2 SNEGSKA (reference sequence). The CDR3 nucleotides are TGCAGTGCTAGAGGAGGGGGTGACCTCGCAGCACGCACAGATACGCAGTATTTT. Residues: CSARGGGDLAARTDTQYF.

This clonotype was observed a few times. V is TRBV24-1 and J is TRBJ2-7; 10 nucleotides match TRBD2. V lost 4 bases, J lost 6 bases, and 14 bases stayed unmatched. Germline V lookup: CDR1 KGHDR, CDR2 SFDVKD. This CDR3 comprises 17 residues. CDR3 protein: CATSDDPSGTSVGEQYF. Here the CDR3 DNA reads TGTGCCACCAGTGACGATCCGTCCGGGACTAGCGTCGGCGAGCAGTACTTC.

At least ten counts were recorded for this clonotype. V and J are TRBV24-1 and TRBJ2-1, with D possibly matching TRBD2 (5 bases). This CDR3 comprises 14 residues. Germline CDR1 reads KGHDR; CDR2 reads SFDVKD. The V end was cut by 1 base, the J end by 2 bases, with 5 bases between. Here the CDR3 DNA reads TGTGCCACCAGTGATTTCGGGGCCTACAATGAGCAGTTCTTC. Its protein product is CATSDFGAYNEQFF.

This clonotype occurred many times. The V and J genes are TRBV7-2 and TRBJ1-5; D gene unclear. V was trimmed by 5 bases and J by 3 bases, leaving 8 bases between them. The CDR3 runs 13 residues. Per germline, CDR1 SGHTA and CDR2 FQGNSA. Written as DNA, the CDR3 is TGTGCCAGCAGCCCTTCAAACAATCAGCCCCAGCATTTT. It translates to CASSPSNNQPQHF.

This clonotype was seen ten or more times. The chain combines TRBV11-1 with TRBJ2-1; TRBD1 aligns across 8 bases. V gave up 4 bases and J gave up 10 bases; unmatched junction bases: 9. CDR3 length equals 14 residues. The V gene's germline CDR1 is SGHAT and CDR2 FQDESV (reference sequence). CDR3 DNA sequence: TGTGCCAGCAGCTCGGGGACAGGCAACCGAGAGCAGTTCTTC. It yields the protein CASSSGTGNREQFF. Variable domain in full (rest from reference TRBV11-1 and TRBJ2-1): EAEVAQSPRYKITEKSQAVAFWCDPISGHATLYWYRQILGQGPELLVQFQDESVVDDSQLPKDRFSAERLKGVDSTLKIQPAELGDSAMYLCASSSGTGNREQFFGPGTRLTVL.

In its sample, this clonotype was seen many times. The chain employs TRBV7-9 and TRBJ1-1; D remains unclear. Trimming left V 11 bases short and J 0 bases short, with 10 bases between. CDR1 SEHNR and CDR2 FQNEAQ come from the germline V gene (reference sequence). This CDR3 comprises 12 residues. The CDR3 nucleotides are TGTGCCCTCGGTTCGGTGAACACTGAAGCTTTCTTT. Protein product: CALGSVNTEAFF.

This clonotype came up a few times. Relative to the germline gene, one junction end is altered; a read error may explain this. CDR3 amino acids: CRVEVVGKEAFF. The CDR3 coding sequence is TGCAGGGTTGAGGTGGTGGGTAAAGAAGCTTTCTTT. The genes are TRBV29-1 and TRBJ1-1; no reliable D call. CDR1 SQVTM and CDR2 ANQGSEA come from the germline V gene. This CDR3 comprises 12 residues.

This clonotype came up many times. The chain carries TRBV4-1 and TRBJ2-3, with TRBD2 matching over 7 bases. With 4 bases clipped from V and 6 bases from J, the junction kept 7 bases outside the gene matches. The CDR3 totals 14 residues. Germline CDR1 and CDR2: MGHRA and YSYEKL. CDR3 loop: CASSPTKAGDTQYF. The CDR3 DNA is TGCGCCAGCAGCCCCACAAAAGCGGGGGATACGCAGTATTTT.

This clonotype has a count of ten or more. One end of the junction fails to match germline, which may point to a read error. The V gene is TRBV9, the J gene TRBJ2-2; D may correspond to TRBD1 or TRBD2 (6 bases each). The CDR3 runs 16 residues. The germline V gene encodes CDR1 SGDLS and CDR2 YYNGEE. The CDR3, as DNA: TGTGCCAGCAGCCTACACCCGGGGGCCCCCGGCGGGGAGCCGTTTTTT. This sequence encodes CASSLHPGAPGGEPFF.